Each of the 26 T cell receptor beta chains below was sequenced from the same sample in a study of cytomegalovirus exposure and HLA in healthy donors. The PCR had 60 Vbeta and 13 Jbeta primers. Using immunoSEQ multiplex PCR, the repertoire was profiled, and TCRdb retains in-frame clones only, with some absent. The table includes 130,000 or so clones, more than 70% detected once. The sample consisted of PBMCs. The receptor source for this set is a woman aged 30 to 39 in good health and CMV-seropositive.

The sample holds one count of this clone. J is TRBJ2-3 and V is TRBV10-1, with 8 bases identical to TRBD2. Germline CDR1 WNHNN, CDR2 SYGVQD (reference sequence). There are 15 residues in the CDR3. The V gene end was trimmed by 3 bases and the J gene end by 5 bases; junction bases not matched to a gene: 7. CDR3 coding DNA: TGCGCCAGCAGTGAACAACGGGAGGGCGTAGATACGCAGTATTTT. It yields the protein CASSEQREGVDTQYF.

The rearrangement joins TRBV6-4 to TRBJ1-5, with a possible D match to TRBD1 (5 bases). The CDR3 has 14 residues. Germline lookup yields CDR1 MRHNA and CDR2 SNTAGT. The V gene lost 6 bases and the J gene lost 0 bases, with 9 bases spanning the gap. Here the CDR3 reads CASRTEPSNQPQHF. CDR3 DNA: TGTGCCAGCAGGACAGAACCTAGCAATCAGCCCCAGCATTTT.

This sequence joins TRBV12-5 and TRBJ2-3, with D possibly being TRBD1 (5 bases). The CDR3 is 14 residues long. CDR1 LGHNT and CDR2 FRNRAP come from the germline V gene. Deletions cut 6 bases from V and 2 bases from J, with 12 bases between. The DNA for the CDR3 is TGTGCTAGTGGCAAAGACAGCACCACAGATACGCAGTATTTT. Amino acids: CASGKDSTTDTQYF.

The CDR3 sequence is CASSGATSTDTQYF. DNA for the CDR3: TGCGCCAGCAGTGGGGCCACTAGCACAGATACGCAGTATTTT. This chain uses TRBV5-1 with TRBJ2-3, with D perhaps matching TRBD1 (5 bases). Deletions cut 5 bases from V and 0 bases from J, with 10 bases between. The CDR3 covers 14 residues. Germline V gene lookup returns CDR1 SGHRS and CDR2 YFSETQ.

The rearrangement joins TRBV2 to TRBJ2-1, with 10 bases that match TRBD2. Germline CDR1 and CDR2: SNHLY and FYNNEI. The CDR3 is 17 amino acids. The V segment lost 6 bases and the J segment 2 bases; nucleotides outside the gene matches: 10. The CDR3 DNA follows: TGTGCCAGCAGACCAGCGGGAGGGGAGTCGACCTACAATGAGCAGTTCTTC. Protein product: CASRPAGGESTYNEQFF.

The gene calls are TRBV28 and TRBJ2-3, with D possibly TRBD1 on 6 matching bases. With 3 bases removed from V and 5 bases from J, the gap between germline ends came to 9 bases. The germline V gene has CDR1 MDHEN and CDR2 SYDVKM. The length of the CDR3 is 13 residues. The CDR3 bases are TGTGCCAGCAGTTTTCAGGGGCGAGATACGCAGTATTTT. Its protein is CASSFQGRDTQYF.

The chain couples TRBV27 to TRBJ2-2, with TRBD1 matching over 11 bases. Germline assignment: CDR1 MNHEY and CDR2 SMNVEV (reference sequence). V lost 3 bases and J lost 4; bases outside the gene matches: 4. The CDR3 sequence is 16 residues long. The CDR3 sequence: CASSLGGQGVTGELFF. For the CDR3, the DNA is TGTGCCAGCAGTTTGGGGGGACAGGGGGTCACCGGGGAGCTGTTTTTT.

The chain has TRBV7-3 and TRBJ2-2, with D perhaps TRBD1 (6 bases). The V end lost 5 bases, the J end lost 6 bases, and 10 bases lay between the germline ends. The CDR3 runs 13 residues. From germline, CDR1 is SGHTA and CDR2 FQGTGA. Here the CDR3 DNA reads TGTGCCAGCAGCCAACAGGGTCCCGGGGAGCTGTTTTTT. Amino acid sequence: CASSQQGPGELFF.

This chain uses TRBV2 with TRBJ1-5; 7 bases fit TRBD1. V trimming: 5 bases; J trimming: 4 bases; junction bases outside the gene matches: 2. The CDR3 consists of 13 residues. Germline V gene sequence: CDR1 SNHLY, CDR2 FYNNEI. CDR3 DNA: TGTGCCAGCAGTCCGGGACAGAATCAGCCCCAGCATTTT. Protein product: CASSPGQNQPQHF. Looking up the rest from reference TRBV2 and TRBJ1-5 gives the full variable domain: EPEVTQTPSHQVTQMGQEVILRCVPISNHLYFYWYRQILGQKVEFLVSFYNNEISEKSEIFDDQFSVERPDGSNFTLKIRSTKLEDSAMYFCASSPGQNQPQHFGDGTRLSIL.

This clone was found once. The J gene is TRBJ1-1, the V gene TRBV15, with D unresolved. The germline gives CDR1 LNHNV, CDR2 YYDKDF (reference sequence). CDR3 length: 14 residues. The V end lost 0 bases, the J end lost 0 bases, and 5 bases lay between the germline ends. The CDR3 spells CATSRENMNTEAFF. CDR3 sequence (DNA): TGTGCCACCAGCAGAGAAAATATGAACACTGAAGCTTTCTTT.

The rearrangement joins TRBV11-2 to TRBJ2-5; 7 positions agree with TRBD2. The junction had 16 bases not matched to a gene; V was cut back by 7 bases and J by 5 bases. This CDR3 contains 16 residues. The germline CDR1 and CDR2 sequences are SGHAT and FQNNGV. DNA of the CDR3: TGTGCCAGCACCGCTTGGGAGGCTAGCGGATGGGAGACCCAGTACTTC. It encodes CASTAWEASGWETQYF. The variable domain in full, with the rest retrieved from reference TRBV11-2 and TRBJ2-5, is EAGVAQSPRYKIIEKRQSVAFWCNPISGHATLYWYQQILGQGPKLLIQFQNNGVVDDSQLPKDRFSAERLKGVDSTLKIQPAKLEDSAVYLCASTAWEASGWETQYFGPGTRLLVL.

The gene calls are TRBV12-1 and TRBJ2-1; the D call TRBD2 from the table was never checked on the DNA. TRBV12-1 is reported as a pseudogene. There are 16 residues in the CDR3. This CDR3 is CASSFFAGGQYNEQFF. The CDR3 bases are TGTGCCAGCAGCTTTTTCGCGGGGGGCCAATACAATGAGCAGTTCTTC.

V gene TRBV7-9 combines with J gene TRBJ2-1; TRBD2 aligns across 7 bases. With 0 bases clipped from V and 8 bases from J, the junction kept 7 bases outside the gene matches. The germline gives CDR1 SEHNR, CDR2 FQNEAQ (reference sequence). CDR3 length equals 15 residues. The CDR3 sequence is CASSLAGGLGDEQFF. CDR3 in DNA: TGTGCCAGCAGCTTAGCGGGCGGACTAGGAGATGAGCAGTTCTTC.

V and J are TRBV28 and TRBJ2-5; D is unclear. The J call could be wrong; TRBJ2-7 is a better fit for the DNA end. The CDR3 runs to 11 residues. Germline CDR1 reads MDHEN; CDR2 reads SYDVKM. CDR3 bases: TGTGCCAGCAGTTTATCTCTCGAGCAGTACTTC. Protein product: CASSLSLEQYF.

The chain's CDR3 is CASSPPQGLAGEETQYF. The CDR3 coding sequence is TGCGCCAGCAGCCCCCCCCAGGGACTAGCGGGGGAAGAGACCCAGTACTTC. V usage is TRBV4-1 and J usage is TRBJ2-5; the match to TRBD2 covers 14 bases. This CDR3 is built from 17 residues. Germline V lookup: CDR1 MGHRA, CDR2 YSYEKL. V lost 4 bases, J lost 3 bases, and 7 bases stayed unmatched.

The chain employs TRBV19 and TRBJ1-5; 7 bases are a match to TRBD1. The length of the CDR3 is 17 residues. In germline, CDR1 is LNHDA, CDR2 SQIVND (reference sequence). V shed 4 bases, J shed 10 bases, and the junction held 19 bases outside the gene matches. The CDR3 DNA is TGTGCCAGTAGTAGTACCCGGGACAGAGACCTTCGGGGACCCCAGCATTTT. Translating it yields CASSSTRDRDLRGPQHF.

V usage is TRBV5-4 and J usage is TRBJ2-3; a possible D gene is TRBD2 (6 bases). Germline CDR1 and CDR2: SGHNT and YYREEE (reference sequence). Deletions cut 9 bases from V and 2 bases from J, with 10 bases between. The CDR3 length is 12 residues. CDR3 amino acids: CANGGTTDTQYF. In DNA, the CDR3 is TGTGCCAACGGAGGGACCACAGATACGCAGTATTTT.

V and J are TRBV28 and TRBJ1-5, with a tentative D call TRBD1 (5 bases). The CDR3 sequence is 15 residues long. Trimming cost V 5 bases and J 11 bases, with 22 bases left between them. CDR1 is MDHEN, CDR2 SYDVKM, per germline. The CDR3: CASSPAGPPQEAQHF. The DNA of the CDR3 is TGTGCCAGCAGTCCCGCAGGGCCGCCCCAAGAGGCCCAGCATTTT.

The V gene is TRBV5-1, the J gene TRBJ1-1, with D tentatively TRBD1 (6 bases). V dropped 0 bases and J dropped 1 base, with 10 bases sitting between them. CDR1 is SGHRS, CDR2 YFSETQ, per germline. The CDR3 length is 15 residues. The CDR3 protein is CASSLEAGANTEAFF. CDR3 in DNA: TGCGCCAGCAGCTTGGAGGCAGGGGCGAACACTGAAGCTTTCTTT.

As DNA, the CDR3 is TGTGCCAGCAGCCCAAGGGGCGTTGGTGGGTCCCAGCATTTT. Its protein product is CASSPRGVGGSQHF. The chain employs TRBV5-6 and TRBJ1-5; D may be TRBD1 (5 bases). CDR1 and CDR2 from the germline V gene are SGHDT and YYEEEE. The CDR3 covers 14 residues. Trimming left V 4 bases short and J 11 bases short, with 19 bases between.

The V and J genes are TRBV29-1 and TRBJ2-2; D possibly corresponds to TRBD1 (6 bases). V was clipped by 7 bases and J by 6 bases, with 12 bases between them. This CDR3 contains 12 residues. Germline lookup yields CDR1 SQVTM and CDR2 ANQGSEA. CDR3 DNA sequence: TGCAGCGCTCTTCGACAGGCCGGGGAGCTGTTTTTT. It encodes CSALRQAGELFF.

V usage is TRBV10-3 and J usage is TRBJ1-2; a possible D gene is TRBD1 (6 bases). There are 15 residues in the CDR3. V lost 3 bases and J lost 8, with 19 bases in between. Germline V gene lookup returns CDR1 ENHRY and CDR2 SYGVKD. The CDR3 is CAISDQPHTGSGYTF. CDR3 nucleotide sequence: TGTGCCATCAGTGACCAACCCCACACAGGGTCGGGCTACACCTTC.

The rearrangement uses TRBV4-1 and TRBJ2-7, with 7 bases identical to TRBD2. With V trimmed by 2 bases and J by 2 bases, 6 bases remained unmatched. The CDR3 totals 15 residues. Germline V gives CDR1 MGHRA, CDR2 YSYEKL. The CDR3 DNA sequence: TGCGCCAGCAGCCAACTTCCGACTAGCCCCTACGAGCAGTACTTC. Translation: CASSQLPTSPYEQYF.

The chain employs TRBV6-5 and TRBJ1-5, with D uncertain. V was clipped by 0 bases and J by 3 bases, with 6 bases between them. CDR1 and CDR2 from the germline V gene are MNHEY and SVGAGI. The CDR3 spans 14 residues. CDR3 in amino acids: CASSYSGDNQPQHF. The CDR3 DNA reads TGTGCCAGCAGTTACTCGGGAGACAATCAGCCCCAGCATTTT.

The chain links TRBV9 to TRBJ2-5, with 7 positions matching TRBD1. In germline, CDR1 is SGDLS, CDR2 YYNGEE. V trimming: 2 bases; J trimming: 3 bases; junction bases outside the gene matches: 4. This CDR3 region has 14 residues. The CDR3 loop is CASSVTGVKETQYF. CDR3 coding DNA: TGTGCCAGCAGCGTCACAGGGGTGAAAGAGACCCAGTACTTC.

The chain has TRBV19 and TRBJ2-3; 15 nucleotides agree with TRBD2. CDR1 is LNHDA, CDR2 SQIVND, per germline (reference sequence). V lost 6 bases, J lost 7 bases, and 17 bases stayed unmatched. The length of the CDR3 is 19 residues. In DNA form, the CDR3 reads TGTGCCAGTAGCTTATCCCCATCTCGGACTAGCGGGAGGGCCCATACGCAGTATTTT. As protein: CASSLSPSRTSGRAHTQYF.